The 26 T cell receptor beta chains below all came from one sample that was sequenced in a study of blood T cell repertoires in COVID-19. Clones were sequenced by immunoSEQ multiplex PCR, and TCRdb holds only the in-frame ones, with some missing. Altogether 390,000 or so clones are present, around 91% being singletons, with the ten largest covering 6% to 7.5%. Sequenced material: peripheral blood. Receptor source: a man younger than 35 with active or convalescent COVID-19.

V is TRBV7-3 and J is TRBJ2-3, with 10 positions matching TRBD2. Germline CDR1 is SGHTA and CDR2 is FQGTGA. This CDR3 has 13 residues. V was pared by 0 bases and J by 13 bases, with 4 bases of the junction left unmatched. As DNA, the CDR3 is TGTGCCAGCAGCTTAACACGGACTAGCGGCAAGTATTTT. This gives the protein CASSLTRTSGKYF.

The chain links TRBV6-5 to TRBJ2-7; TRBD1 aligns across 11 bases. The CDR3 is 15 amino acids. CDR1 and CDR2 from the germline V gene are MNHEY and SVGAGI. V shed 8 bases, J shed 4 bases, and the junction held 10 bases outside the gene matches. For the CDR3, the DNA is TGTGCCAGCTTTCGGCGGGACAGGGGGGGGTACGAGCAGTACTTC. This gives the protein CASFRRDRGGYEQYF.

The chain recombines TRBV11-2 with TRBJ2-7; 7 bases agree with TRBD2. CDR3 length: 15 residues. Trimming removed 8 bases from V and 4 bases from J; junction bases left unmatched: 14. Germline values: CDR1 SGHAT, CDR2 FQNNGV. The CDR3 nucleotides read TGTGCCAGCTCCACGGGGGTGCCGGGGGGATACGAGCAGTACTTC. It encodes CASSTGVPGGYEQYF. Complete variable domain (other parts from reference TRBV11-2 and TRBJ2-7): EAGVAQSPRYKIIEKRQSVAFWCNPISGHATLYWYQQILGQGPKLLIQFQNNGVVDDSQLPKDRFSAERLKGVDSTLKIQPAKLEDSAVYLCASSTGVPGGYEQYFGPGTRLTVT.

The chain recombines TRBV6-6 with TRBJ1-5; D perhaps matches TRBD1 (5 bases). The CDR3 covers 13 residues. Germline CDR1 is MNHNY and CDR2 is SVGAGI (reference sequence). V shed 10 bases and J shed 1 base, with 11 bases lying between them. CDR3 nucleotide sequence: TGTGCCACCAAGACAGCCAGCAATCAGCCCCAGCATTTT. The encoded protein is CATKTASNQPQHF.

This clone was seen more than once but under ten times. The chain joins TRBV7-6 to TRBJ2-7; 11 nucleotides align to TRBD2. Trimming cost V 4 bases and J 5 bases; bases outside gene matches: 7. Germline-derived CDR1 and CDR2 are SGHVS and FNYEAQ. The CDR3 is 15 amino acids. The CDR3 bases are TGTGCCAGCAGCTCGGGTAGCGGGAGGGAGCACGAGCAGTACTTC. Its translation: CASSSGSGREHEQYF. Drawing the rest from reference TRBV7-6 and TRBJ2-7, the complete variable domain is GAGVSQSPRYKVTKRGQDVALRCDPISGHVSLYWYRQALGQGPEFLTYFNYEAQQDKSGLPNDRFSAERPEGSISTLTIQRTEQRDSAMYRCASSSGSGREHEQYFGPGTRLTVT.

The genes are TRBV27 and TRBJ2-1; 12 bases fit TRBD1. CDR3 length equals 13 residues. J was trimmed by 7 bases and V by 8 bases; bases with no gene match: 3. CDR1 is MNHEY, CDR2 SMNVEV, per germline (reference sequence). CDR3 in DNA: TGTGCCAGCCGGGACAGGGGGCCTAATGAGCAGTTCTTC. Its protein is CASRDRGPNEQFF.

There are a few counts of this clone. The chain combines TRBV28 with TRBJ2-7; 9 bases map to TRBD1. Germline assignment: CDR1 MDHEN and CDR2 SYDVKM. The CDR3 covers 17 residues. Trimming at V came to 2 bases and at J to 5 bases, leaving 13 bases not matched to a gene. The CDR3 spells CASSLPVRTGAINEQYF. The CDR3 nucleotides read TGTGCCAGCAGTTTACCTGTTAGGACAGGGGCCATCAACGAGCAGTACTTC.

V is TRBV6-4 and J is TRBJ1-2; D unresolved. The V gene lost 6 bases and the J gene lost 7 bases, with 18 bases spanning the gap. The CDR3 length is 14 residues. Germline CDR1 is MRHNA and CDR2 is SNTAGT. The CDR3 region is CASRPDPFRGGYTF. The CDR3 nucleotides read TGTGCCAGCAGACCCGACCCATTTCGCGGTGGCTACACCTTC.

The chain uses TRBV5-1 and TRBJ2-5; D perhaps matches TRBD1 (6 bases). This CDR3 has 14 amino acids. In germline, CDR1 is SGHRS, CDR2 YFSETQ. V was trimmed by 2 bases and J by 2 bases, leaving 10 bases between them. The CDR3 spells CASSFFGQQETQYF. The CDR3 nucleotides are TGCGCCAGCAGCTTTTTCGGACAGCAAGAGACCCAGTACTTC.

The chain couples TRBV28 to TRBJ2-2; TRBD1 agrees at 9 bases. With V trimmed by 2 bases and J by 4 bases, 8 bases remained unmatched. CDR3 size: 17 residues. Per the germline V gene, CDR1 is MDHEN and CDR2 is SYDVKM. This CDR3 is CASSLRRGQGGTGELFF. The DNA of the CDR3 is TGTGCCAGCAGTTTACGTCGGGGACAGGGTGGCACCGGGGAGCTGTTTTTT.

The chain uses TRBV6-5 and TRBJ2-7; 9 bases match TRBD1. J gave up 0 bases and V 5 bases, and 5 bases lay outside the gene matches. This CDR3 comprises 15 residues. Germline V CDR1 and CDR2: MNHEY, SVGAGI. CDR3: CASSPDRGSSYEQYF. For the CDR3, the DNA is TGTGCCAGCAGTCCGGACAGGGGAAGCTCCTACGAGCAGTACTTC.

This clone was found once. Written as DNA, the CDR3 is TGTGCCAGCAGCGCGGGGGACCCGGTTCGGGAAGCTTTCTTT. Its translation: CASSAGDPVREAFF. The rearrangement joins TRBV9 to TRBJ1-1, with TRBD1 as a possible D gene (5 bases). With 3 bases removed from V and 8 bases from J, the gap between germline ends came to 17 bases. The CDR3 loop spans 14 amino acids. Germline V gene data show CDR1 as SGDLS and CDR2 as YYNGEE.

The rearrangement links TRBV12-3 or TRBV12-4 to TRBJ1-5; 10 nucleotides match TRBD1. CDR3 length: 13 residues. Trimming at V came to 10 bases and at J to 7 bases, leaving 7 bases not matched to a gene. The CDR3 region is CATLGQGSQPQHF. The DNA of the CDR3 is TGTGCCACCCTGGGACAGGGGAGCCAGCCCCAGCATTTT.

The V and J genes are TRBV24-1 and TRBJ1-6; TRBD1 is a possible D gene (6 bases). The CDR3 contains 14 residues. V was clipped by 7 bases and J by 5 bases, with 11 bases between them. CDR1 and CDR2 (germline): KGHDR, SFDVKD. The DNA of the CDR3 is TGTGCCACCAGCGAGGACAGAGATAATTCACCCCTCCACTTT. Protein: CATSEDRDNSPLHF.

V gene TRBV3-1 (or the pseudogene TRBV3-2) combines with J gene TRBJ2-2; 8 bases align to TRBD1. Germline V gene data show CDR1 as LGHDT and CDR2 as YNNKEL (reference sequence). With V trimmed by 4 bases and J by 9 bases, 4 bases remained unmatched. The CDR3 is 13 residues long. The CDR3 loop is CASSRQGARELFF. The CDR3 nucleotides are TGTGCCAGCAGCCGGCAGGGGGCAAGGGAGCTGTTTTTT.

J is TRBJ1-6 and V is TRBV5-1; 9 positions agree with TRBD1. Trimming removed 4 bases from V and 8 bases from J; junction bases left unmatched: 4. The CDR3 covers 14 residues. Germline assignment: CDR1 SGHRS and CDR2 YFSETQ. As DNA, the CDR3 is TGCGCCAGCAGCAGGGACAGGGACTATTCACCCCTCCACTTT. Protein product: CASSRDRDYSPLHF.

This rearrangement joins TRBV5-1 to TRBJ1-4; no definite D call. Trimming took 4 bases from V and 8 from J, leaving 12 bases between them. CDR1 is SGHRS and CDR2 is YFSETQ in the germline V gene. The CDR3 extends over 13 amino acids. The CDR3 sequence: CASSRGAGEKLFF. CDR3 bases: TGCGCCAGCAGCCGGGGAGCGGGCGAAAAACTGTTTTTT.

The V call is TRBV29-1, the J call TRBJ2-3; 10 nucleotides line up with TRBD1. With 7 bases clipped from V and 2 bases from J, the junction kept 6 bases outside the gene matches. The CDR3 contains 14 residues. Germline V gene sequence: CDR1 SQVTM, CDR2 ANQGSEA. CDR3 in amino acids: CSAPGQGLTDTQYF. The CDR3, as DNA: TGCAGCGCTCCGGGACAGGGGCTCACAGATACGCAGTATTTT.

The chain uses TRBV28 and TRBJ1-4; the match to TRBD1 covers 9 bases. The CDR3 loop spans 16 amino acids. Germline-derived CDR1 and CDR2 are MDHEN and SYDVKM. Unmatched junction bases numbered 13, after V lost 7 bases and J lost 7 bases. CDR3 region: CASTSTGGDSREKLFF. In DNA form, the CDR3 reads TGTGCCAGCACATCAACAGGGGGCGACAGTCGTGAAAAACTGTTTTTT.

The chain couples TRBV4-2 to TRBJ2-1; the match to TRBD2 covers 12 bases. Germline V lookup: CDR1 LGHNA, CDR2 YNFKEQ. Trimming removed 1 base from V and 4 bases from J; junction bases left unmatched: 8. CDR3 size: 18 residues. CDR3 sequence (DNA): TGTGCCAGCAGCCAAGTAGCTAGCGGGGGGGCAATTTACAATGAGCAGTTCTTC. It encodes CASSQVASGGAIYNEQFF.

This chain joins TRBV28 and TRBJ1-6; D not certain. Trimming pared 5 bases from V and 8 bases from J, leaving 19 bases between. The CDR3 spans 16 residues. The V gene's germline CDR1 is MDHEN and CDR2 SYDVKM. As DNA, the CDR3 is TGTGCCAGCAGTCCCCTTGGGCATTCTATGGATTCACCCCTCCACTTT. Protein product: CASSPLGHSMDSPLHF.

This clone was recorded only once. The CDR3 region has the DNA TGTGCCAGCAGTTTCCTAGACGCTCAGCCCCAGCATTTT. It yields the protein CASSFLDAQPQHF. The rearrangement links TRBV12-3 or TRBV12-4 to TRBJ1-5; D unresolved. V was shortened by 3 bases and J by 6 bases, with 9 bases between the two germline ends. The length of the CDR3 is 13 residues.

This chain links TRBV28 with TRBJ2-3; 9 bases are shared with TRBD1. The CDR3 extends over 14 amino acids. The germline CDR1 and CDR2 sequences are MDHEN and SYDVKM. V shed 6 bases, J shed 4 bases, and the junction held 5 bases outside the gene matches. CDR3 sequence reads: CASRTGTGSDTQYF. Written as DNA, the CDR3 is TGTGCCAGCAGAACCGGGACAGGGTCAGATACGCAGTATTTT.

The CDR3 region is CASSFSPTGESNIQYF. For the CDR3, the DNA is TGTGCCAGCAGTTTTAGCCCCACGGGGGAGTCGAACATTCAGTACTTC. The chain recombines TRBV6-2 or TRBV6-3 with TRBJ2-4, with D possibly being TRBD2 (6 bases). Germline lookup yields CDR1 MNHEY and CDR2 SVGEGT. This CDR3 is 16 amino acids long. Trimming stripped 4 bases from V and 7 bases from J, with 20 bases between.

V is TRBV2 and J is TRBJ2-7; 11 nucleotides line up with TRBD1. Germline V lookup: CDR1 SNHLY, CDR2 FYNNEI. V shed 5 bases and J 6 bases; nucleotides not matched to a gene: 6. The length of the CDR3 is 14 residues. CDR3 sequence reads: CASSKRTGGGEQYF. DNA for the CDR3: TGTGCCAGCAGTAAAAGGACAGGGGGCGGCGAGCAGTACTTC. The whole variable domain, filled in from reference TRBV2 and TRBJ2-7, reads EPEVTQTPSHQVTQMGQEVILRCVPISNHLYFYWYRQILGQKVEFLVSFYNNEISEKSEIFDDQFSVERPDGSNFTLKIRSTKLEDSAMYFCASSKRTGGGEQYFGPGTRLTVT.

This chain's CDR3 is CASSTHGHLDYGYTF. The CDR3 DNA follows: TGTGCCAGTAGTACGCACGGACACCTAGACTATGGCTACACCTTC. The V gene is TRBV19, the J gene TRBJ1-2; possibly TRBD1 for D (5 bases). The V gene's germline CDR1 is LNHDA and CDR2 SQIVND (reference sequence). Trimming pared 4 bases from V and 3 bases from J, leaving 15 bases between. The CDR3 has 15 residues.